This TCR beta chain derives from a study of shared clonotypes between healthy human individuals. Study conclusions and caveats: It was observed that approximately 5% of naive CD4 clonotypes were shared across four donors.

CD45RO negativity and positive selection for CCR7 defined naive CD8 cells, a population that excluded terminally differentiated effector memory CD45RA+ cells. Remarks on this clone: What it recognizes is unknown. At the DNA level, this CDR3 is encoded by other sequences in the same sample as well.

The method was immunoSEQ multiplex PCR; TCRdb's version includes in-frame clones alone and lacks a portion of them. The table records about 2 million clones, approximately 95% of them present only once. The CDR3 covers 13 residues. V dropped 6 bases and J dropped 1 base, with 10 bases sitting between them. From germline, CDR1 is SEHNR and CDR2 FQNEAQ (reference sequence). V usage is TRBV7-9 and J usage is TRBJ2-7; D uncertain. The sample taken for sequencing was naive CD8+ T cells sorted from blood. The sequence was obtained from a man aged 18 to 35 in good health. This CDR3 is CASRPGHSYEQYF. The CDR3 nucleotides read TGTGCCAGCAGACCGGGTCATTCCTACGAGCAGTACTTC.